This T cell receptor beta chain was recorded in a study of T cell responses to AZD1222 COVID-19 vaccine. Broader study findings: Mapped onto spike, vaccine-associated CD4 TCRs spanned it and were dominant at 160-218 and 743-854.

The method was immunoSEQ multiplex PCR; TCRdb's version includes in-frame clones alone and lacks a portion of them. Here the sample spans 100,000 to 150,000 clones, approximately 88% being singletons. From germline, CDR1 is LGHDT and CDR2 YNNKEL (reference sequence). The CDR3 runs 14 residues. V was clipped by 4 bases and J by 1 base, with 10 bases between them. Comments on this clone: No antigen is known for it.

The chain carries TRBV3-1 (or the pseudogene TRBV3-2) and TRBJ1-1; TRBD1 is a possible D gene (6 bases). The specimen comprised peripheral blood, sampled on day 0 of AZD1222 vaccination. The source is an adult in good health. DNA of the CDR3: TGTGCCAGCAGCCCAATAGGGGGGAACACTGAAGCTTTCTTT. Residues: CASSPIGGNTEAFF.